Presented here are 21 T cell receptor beta chains from one specimen sequenced in a study of post-analysis software for immune sequencing data. Incorporated into the TCR beta cDNA libraries were unique molecular identifiers, which served to reduce PCR and sequencing biases. TCRdb fed the PCR reads into MiXCR, producing one record per CDR3 protein. Here the sample spans approximately 160,000 distinct CDR3 sequences, around 30% being singletons. General observations from the study: A handful of TRBV segments were significantly more frequent in patients than in controls. TRBV5-6, TRBV5-1 and TRBV20-1 were among these segments.

Their antigens remain unidentified. The sequenced sample was blood. These receptors were obtained from a girl between 10 and 17 years old with multiple sclerosis.

V gene TRBV5-6 combines with J gene TRBJ1-2; TRBD1 might be the D (6 bases). The length of the CDR3 is 14 residues. CDR1 and CDR2 from the germline V gene are SGHDT and YYEEEE. Trimming took off 4 bases at V and 2 bases at J, with 12 bases between the two ends. The CDR3, as DNA: TGTGCCAGCAGCCCGACAGGACCCAACTATGGCTACACCTTC. It yields the protein CASSPTGPNYGYTF.

This clonotype was observed many times. This rearrangement joins TRBV10-3 to TRBJ2-3, with 7 bases identical to TRBD2. In germline, CDR1 is ENHRY, CDR2 SYGVKD. Trimming removed 2 bases from V and 1 base from J; junction bases left unmatched: 3. There are 15 residues in the CDR3. The CDR3 protein is CAISEGGSRTDTQYF. CDR3 DNA sequence: TGTGCCATCAGTGAGGGCGGGAGCCGCACAGATACGCAGTATTTT.

This clonotype was seen a few times. The rearrangement uses TRBV5-1 and TRBJ2-1; 7 bases fit TRBD2. The CDR3 is 16 residues long. Germline assignment: CDR1 SGHRS and CDR2 YFSETQ. The V segment lost 1 base and the J segment 7 bases; nucleotides outside the gene matches: 11. DNA for the CDR3: TGCGCCAGCAGCTTGTCTAGCGGTGTGGTGGGAAATGAGCAGTTCTTC. This codes for CASSLSSGVVGNEQFF.

The sample holds many counts of this clonotype. The genes are TRBV7-3 and TRBJ2-1; 9 bases map to TRBD2. This CDR3 is 15 amino acids long. J lost 6 bases, V lost 5 bases, and 8 bases had no gene match. Germline CDR1 is SGHTA and CDR2 is FQGTGA. The CDR3 sequence is CASSPQAGGFNEQFF. The CDR3 region has the DNA TGTGCCAGCAGCCCCCAAGCGGGAGGCTTCAATGAGCAGTTCTTC.

To note about this clonotype: This may come from a read error, since a much larger clone is one base off. The chain is built from TRBV20-1 and TRBJ2-7; D is undetermined. Germline V lookup: CDR1 DFQATT, CDR2 SNEGSKA (reference sequence). CDR3 size: 18 residues. Trimming pared 5 bases from V and 7 bases from J, leaving 33 bases between. CDR3 bases: TGCAGTGCTTTCTTGCATCCTCCGGACCCAAAGAGCTACAATGAGCAGTACTTC. Protein sequence: CSAFLHPPDPKSYNEQYF.

The chain joins TRBV28 to TRBJ2-7; D might be TRBD1 (7 bases). V gave up 6 bases and J gave up 7 bases, with 25 bases separating them. In germline, CDR1 is MDHEN, CDR2 SYDVKM. There are 16 residues in the CDR3. This chain's CDR3 is CASRSGGDSGLREQYF. DNA for the CDR3: TGTGCCAGCAGGTCTGGAGGGGACAGCGGGCTTCGGGAGCAGTACTTC. Using reference TRBV28 and TRBJ2-7 for the parts outside the CDR3, the full variable domain is DVKVTQSSRYLVKRTGEKVFLECVQDMDHENMFWYRQDPGLGLRLIYFSYDVKMKEKGDIPEGYSVSREKKERFSLILESASTNQTSMYLCASRSGGDSGLREQYFGPGTRLTVT.

With regard to this clonotype: Since a much larger clone is just one base distant, this may be a read error. The chain recombines TRBV25-1 with TRBJ2-5; TRBD1 matches at 9 bases. With the DNA end fitting TRBJ2-7 better, the J assignment may be wrong. The CDR3 extends over 16 amino acids. In germline, CDR1 is MGHDK, CDR2 SYGVNS. The CDR3 DNA follows: TGTGCCAGCAGTGAATTTGCCAAGACAGGGGGTACCGAGCAGTACTTC. As protein: CASSEFAKTGGTEQYF.

The chain recombines TRBV12-3 or TRBV12-4 with TRBJ2-3; 8 bases line up with TRBD2. This CDR3 comprises 15 residues. V trimming: 2 bases; J trimming: 13 bases; junction bases outside the gene matches: 14. CDR3 nucleotides: TGTGCCAGCAGTTTAATGAGCGGGAGAGCAGATGCGGAGTATTTT. It translates to CASSLMSGRADAEYF.

There are a few counts of this clonotype. An end of the junction differs from the germline gene, which may be a read error. The rearrangement uses TRBV5-6 and TRBJ2-5, with no clear D. The CDR3 extends over 13 amino acids. The germline gives CDR1 SGHDT, CDR2 YYEEEE. The CDR3: CASTVGAQETRYF. In DNA, the CDR3 is TGTGCCAGCACCGTCGGAGCCCAAGAGACCCGGTACTTC.

This sequence joins TRBV20-1 and TRBJ1-1; D may be TRBD1 (5 bases). V shed 2 bases and J shed 5 bases, with 15 bases lying between them. CDR1 is DFQATT, CDR2 SNEGSKA, per germline (reference sequence). The CDR3 consists of 14 residues. CDR3: CSARPDPGRTEAFF. DNA of the CDR3: TGCAGTGCTAGACCTGATCCGGGGCGGACTGAAGCTTTCTTT.

The rearrangement uses TRBV7-9 and TRBJ1-6; D is uncertain. Germline CDR1 SEHNR, CDR2 FQNEAQ (reference sequence). The CDR3 has 14 amino acids. Trimming shortened V by 7 bases and J by 10 bases, and 17 bases separated the two germline ends. The CDR3 DNA reads TGTGCCAGCACCCAAGTGCCGGGTCAGTCACCCCTCCACTTT. Amino acids: CASTQVPGQSPLHF.

This sequence joins TRBV20-1 and TRBJ1-5; 10 nucleotides agree with TRBD1. Germline loops: CDR1 DFQATT, CDR2 SNEGSKA (reference sequence). The CDR3 contains 17 residues. The V gene end was trimmed by 6 bases and the J gene end by 0 bases; junction bases not matched to a gene: 11. The CDR3 nucleotides read TGCAGTGCGAGTAGTGCCGGGACAGGGGATAGCAATCAGCCCCAGCATTTT. Translation: CSASSAGTGDSNQPQHF.

In its sample, this clonotype was seen a few times. A much larger clone lies a single base off, so this may be a read error. The chain carries TRBV20-1 and TRBJ2-3; no clear D. V lost 4 bases and J 4 bases, leaving 15 bases between the germline ends. Germline V gene sequence: CDR1 DFQATT, CDR2 SNEGSKA (reference sequence). The CDR3 covers 14 residues. The CDR3 DNA sequence: TGCAGTGCTACCCGGGTTTTGGACGCAGATACGCAGTATTTT. Its translation is CSATRVLDADTQYF.

The chain carries TRBV10-1 and TRBJ2-7; 8 bases match TRBD1. This CDR3 contains 15 residues. Germline CDR1 and CDR2: WNHNN and SYGVQD (reference sequence). Germline trimming cut 3 bases from V and 3 bases from J; bases unmatched to any gene: 7. The CDR3 DNA is TGCGCCAGCAGTGAAAGTGCAGGGGGCGGCTACGAGCAGTACTTC. It encodes CASSESAGGGYEQYF.

For this clonotype: A much bigger clone sits one base away, suggesting this may be a read error. In DNA, the CDR3 is TGTGCCAGCCCACCAAGCAGCGGTCGCTACAATGAGCAGTTCTTC. Protein sequence: CASPPSSGRYNEQFF. V and J are TRBV18 and TRBJ2-1; weak D call: TRBD2 (5 bases). The CDR3 contains 15 residues. Germline V CDR1 and CDR2: KGHSH, LQKENI.

This clonotype has a count of ten or more. The chain recombines TRBV10-3 with TRBJ2-1; TRBD2 matches at 10 bases. CDR1 and CDR2 from the germline V gene are ENHRY and SYGVKD. CDR3 length equals 17 residues. V was clipped by 6 bases and J by 7 bases; unmatched bases: 15. In DNA form, the CDR3 reads TGTGCCATCAGGCCCCTTGCAGCGGGAGGGGTAGGGAATGAGCAGTTCTTC. This encodes CAIRPLAAGGVGNEQFF.

The V gene is TRBV12-3 or TRBV12-4, the J gene TRBJ1-5, with TRBD1 matching 7 bases. The CDR3 runs to 15 residues. The V segment lost 6 bases and the J segment 1 base; nucleotides outside the gene matches: 6. The CDR3 bases are TGTGCCAGCAGACCTGACAGGGTCAGCAATCAGCCCCAGCATTTT. Translation: CASRPDRVSNQPQHF.

This clonotype occurred a few times. V and J are TRBV28 and TRBJ1-1; D remains unclear. In germline, CDR1 is MDHEN, CDR2 SYDVKM. Trimming cost V 5 bases and J 0 bases, with 10 bases left between them. CDR3 size: 14 residues. Here the CDR3 reads CASSPQTMNTEAFF. The CDR3 nucleotides read TGTGCCAGCAGTCCCCAGACCATGAACACTGAAGCTTTCTTT.

Only a few counts were recorded for this clonotype. At one boundary the junction diverges from the germline segment, which might be a read error. The rearrangement uses TRBV2 and TRBJ2-1, with D maybe TRBD2 (7 bases). CDR1 and CDR2 from the germline V gene are SNHLY and FYNNEI. CDR3 size: 21 residues. The CDR3 DNA is TGTACCAGCACCCGCGTGGGGGGGCTCGGCGGGCGGGAGAGCTCCTACAATGAGCAGTTCTTC. It encodes CTSTRVGGLGGRESSYNEQFF.

The chain links TRBV27 to TRBJ2-7, with 9 nucleotides matching TRBD1. The CDR3 is 15 residues long. The V and J ends lost 5 bases and 3 bases, in that order; junction bases with no gene match: 8. The germline V gene encodes CDR1 MNHEY and CDR2 SMNVEV (reference sequence). CDR3 sequence: CASSPGDRDHYEQYF. CDR3 DNA: TGTGCCAGCAGTCCCGGGGACAGGGACCACTACGAGCAGTACTTC.

This chain links TRBV27 with TRBJ1-6, with D unclear. The CDR3 is 14 amino acids. Trimming shortened V by 10 bases and J by 7 bases, and 17 bases separated the two germline ends. The germline V gene encodes CDR1 MNHEY and CDR2 SMNVEV (reference sequence). CDR3 DNA sequence: TGTGCCACCGTTCAATCCAAGCACAATTCACCCCTCCACTTT. Protein product: CATVQSKHNSPLHF.